This is a list of T cell receptor beta chains from one sample in a study of T cell responses to AZD1222 COVID-19 vaccine. Data came from immunoSEQ multiplex PCR; TCRdb stores just in-frame clones and leaves some out. The table has more than 140,000 clones, 70% to 90% seen once. Sequenced here: peripheral blood, sampled on day 0 of AZD1222 vaccination. The receptors were sampled from an adult in good health. Each CDR3 is given with its conserved first and last residue. Each record gives: D gene, clone size, CDR3 length, V gene, J gene, CDR3 protein, CDR3 DNA. A D gene is named only where the DNA matches it firmly. Clone sizes are given selectively: once, few, many, or a class where the clone is expanded.

NA	NA	13	TRBV7-2	TRBJ1-5	CASGRSSNQPQHF	TGTGCCAGCGGCAGGTCTAGCAATCAGCCCCAGCATTTT
TRBD2	NA	15	TRBV5-6	TRBJ2-3	CASSIRSGTRDTQYF	TGTGCCAGCAGCATACGTAGCGGGACCAGAGATACGCAGTATTTT
NA	NA	14	TRBV28	TRBJ1-1	CASSFRTENTEAFF	TGTGCCAGCAGTTTTAGGACAGAAAACACTGAAGCTTTCTTT
NA	NA	13	TRBV5-4	TRBJ1-1	CASTRGGATEAFF	TGTGCCAGCACCCGGGGAGGAGCCACTGAAGCTTTCTTT
TRBD2	few	17	TRBV6-2/TRBV6-3	TRBJ2-7	CASSLGLAGFLSYEQYF	TGTGCCAGCAGTCTAGGACTAGCGGGCTTCCTCTCCTACGAGCAGTACTTC
TRBD1	NA	15	TRBV15	TRBJ1-3	CATRPGTGGRNTIYF	TGTGCCACCAGACCCGGGACAGGAGGGAGAAACACCATATATTTT
TRBD2	NA	11	TRBV30	TRBJ2-7	CAWTSGYEQYF	TGTGCCTGGACTAGCGGATACGAGCAGTACTTC
NA	NA	13	TRBV19	TRBJ2-1	CASSTNMGYEQFF	TGTGCCAGTAGTACTAACATGGGCTATGAGCAGTTCTTC
NA	once	16	TRBV18	TRBJ2-3	CASSRSFGASTDTQYF	TGTGCCAGCTCACGGTCTTTCGGGGCTAGCACAGATACGCAGTATTTT
NA	once	12	TRBV6-6	TRBJ1-5	CASSYLEGPQHF	TGTGCCAGCAGTTACCTCGAGGGGCCCCAGCATTTT
NA	NA	15	TRBV23-1	TRBJ1-1	CASSQLTLGGGEAFF	TGCGCCAGCAGTCAATTGACGTTGGGGGGAGGGGAAGCTTTCTTT
NA	NA	11	TRBV20-1	TRBJ2-7	CSARVASGQYF	TGCAGTGCTAGGGTGGCCAGCGGGCAGTACTTC
TRBD1	NA	16	TRBV4-2	TRBJ1-4	CASSQSGQGGIEKLFF	TGTGCCAGCAGCCAATCCGGACAGGGCGGAATTGAAAAACTGTTTTTT
NA	NA	14	TRBV5-4	TRBJ2-7	CASSGWDSPYEQYF	TGTGCCAGCAGCGGATGGGACTCTCCCTACGAGCAGTACTTC
NA	NA	14	TRBV7-9	TRBJ1-4	CASSLFSGGEKLFF	TGTGCCAGCAGCTTATTTAGTGGAGGTGAAAAACTGTTTTTT
NA	once	17	TRBV2	TRBJ2-6	CASNAGGSPSGANVLTF	TGTGCCAGCAATGCAGGAGGGTCCCCATCTGGGGCCAACGTCCTGACTTTC
NA	NA	13	TRBV10-3	TRBJ1-1	CATQGLKDTEAFF	TGTGCCACTCAGGGGCTCAAGGACACTGAAGCTTTCTTT
NA	NA	14	TRBV2	TRBJ1-2	CASSFNRVNYGYTF	TGTGCCAGCAGTTTTAACAGGGTTAACTATGGCTACACCTTC
NA	NA	15	TRBV9	TRBJ1-1	CASSRLSDLHTEAFF	TGTGCCAGCAGCCGTTTGTCCGACCTCCACACTGAAGCTTTCTTT
NA	NA	13	TRBV14	TRBJ2-3	CASSPFAQGTQYF	TGTGCCAGCAGCCCGTTCGCTCAGGGTACGCAGTATTTT
NA	NA	15	TRBV30	TRBJ2-1	CAWDRGGSSYNEQFF	TGTGCCTGGGATCGTGGGGGGAGCTCCTACAATGAGCAGTTCTTC
TRBD1	once	16	TRBV27	TRBJ2-7	CASSPIAGTGPYEQYF	TGTGCCAGCAGTCCCATCGCCGGGACAGGGCCCTACGAGCAGTACTTC
NA	NA	18	TRBV4-3	TRBJ1-4	CASSQRQYRVATNEKLFF	TGCGCCAGCAGCCAGAGACAGTATAGGGTTGCAACTAATGAAAAACTGTTTTTT
NA	NA	15	TRBV5-1	TRBJ2-1	CASAPSAGSYNEQFF	TGCGCCAGCGCCCCCTCAGCAGGGTCCTACAATGAGCAGTTCTTC
TRBD2	NA	16	TRBV6-2/TRBV6-3	TRBJ2-7	CASSAISGRVIYEQYF	TGTGCCAGCAGTGCTATTAGCGGGAGGGTGATCTACGAGCAGTACTTC
NA	NA	11	TRBV5-4	TRBJ1-1	CASSLDTEAFF	TGTGCCAGCAGCTTGGACACTGAAGCTTTCTTT
NA	NA	15	TRBV27	TRBJ1-1	CASSLRGPVGTEAFF	TGTGCCAGCAGTCTCCGGGGACCCGTAGGGACTGAAGCTTTCTTT
TRBD1	NA	16	TRBV18	TRBJ1-2	CASSPRIRDSSYGYTF	TGTGCCAGCTCACCCCGGATCCGGGACAGCTCTTATGGCTACACCTTC
NA	NA	16	TRBV10-3	TRBJ2-3	CAISESRDTRTDTQYF	TGTGCCATCAGTGAGTCGAGGGACACTCGCACAGATACGCAGTATTTT
NA	NA	13	TRBV28	TRBJ2-2	CAHRQRNTGELFF	TGTGCCCACCGGCAGAGAAACACCGGGGAGCTGTTTTTT
NA	NA	13	TRBV29-1	TRBJ1-1	CSVGLGVYTEAFF	TGCAGCGTTGGATTGGGGGTGTACACTGAAGCTTTCTTT
TRBD1	NA	14	TRBV19	TRBJ1-1	CASGLGTVGTEAFF	TGTGCCAGTGGATTAGGGACAGTGGGGACTGAAGCTTTCTTT
TRBD2	NA	14	TRBV29-1	TRBJ2-7	CSVTGLAGAYEQYF	TGCAGCGTTACAGGACTAGCGGGAGCCTACGAGCAGTACTTC
TRBD2	NA	15	TRBV24-1	TRBJ2-4	CATSSRTSGRDIQYF	TGTGCCACCAGCTCACGGACTAGCGGACGGGACATTCAGTACTTC